This TCR beta chain came from a study of glioma-infiltrating T cells. Germline V gene lookup returns CDR1 SGHTA and CDR2 FQGNSA. The CDR3 runs to 15 residues. V shed 5 bases and J shed 0 bases, with 11 bases lying between them. A few counts support this clonotype. Its antigen is not identified. Using RNA template, CDR3s of TCR alpha and beta were amplified with iRepertoire arm-PCR. TCRdb re-called the multiplex PCR reads with MiXCR, one entry per CDR3 protein. The table records about 410,000 distinct CDR3 sequences, less than 50% of them present only once. Findings of the study overall: Signature shared blood CDR3 motifs were enriched in low-divergence and depleted in high-divergence patients. Gliomas, especially low-grade, showed above-expected tissue-blood divergence; non-neoplastic patients showed below.

The clonotype was recovered from a human donor with low-grade glioma or glioblastoma, undergoing nonglioma brain surgery, or in good health (not recorded which). The sample was glioma tissue, nonneoplastic brain tissue, or PBMCs (not recorded which). The chain carries TRBV7-2 and TRBJ2-1; possible D gene TRBD2, 6 bases. CDR3 in amino acids: CASSGTPSSYNEQFF. DNA of the CDR3: TGTGCCAGCAGCGGGACTCCCAGCTCCTACAATGAGCAGTTCTTC.